This T cell receptor beta chain was obtained from a study of OX40 agonist ivuxolimab in advanced cancers. Regarding the study as a whole: There was clonal expansion of CD4+ and CD8+ blood T cells by week 6 at 0.1 to 3.0 mg/kg.

Sequenced by immunoSEQ multiplex PCR; TCRdb stores in-frame clones only, minus some. This sample has over 70,000 clones, with approximately 91% found just once. Note on this clone: The antigen is not known.

The cohort excluded patients with autoimmune disease history or systemic immunosuppression. The study sampled blood at baseline, cycle 4 day 1, and cycle 7 day 1. The receptor comes from an adult with an advanced solid tumor such as melanoma, head and neck, liver or kidney cancer. Sequencing was performed on CD4+ or CD8+ T cells sorted from blood, taken in a trial of the OX40 agonist ivuxolimab.

CDR3 loop: CASSMGQGSEKLFF. The CDR3 bases are TGTGCCAGTAGTATGGGACAGGGTTCAGAAAAACTGTTTTTT. The J gene is TRBJ1-4, the V gene TRBV19; TRBD1 matches 9 bases. This CDR3 comprises 14 residues. The germline CDR1 and CDR2 sequences are LNHDA and SQIVND (reference sequence). J lost 8 bases, V lost 3 bases, and 4 bases had no gene match. Combining the CDR3 with reference TRBV19 and TRBJ1-4 gives the whole variable domain DGGITQSPKYLFRKEGQNVTLSCEQNLNHDAMYWYRQDPGQGLRLIYYSQIVNDFQKGDIAEGYSVSREKKESFPLTVTSAQKNPTAFYLCASSMGQGSEKLFFGSGTQLSVL.